The 32 T cell receptor beta chains given below trace back to one sample, sequenced in a study of T cells in localized non-small cell lung cancer (dated by TCRdb to the early 2020s). The method behind the library was the immunoSEQ multiplex PCR assay. TCRdb's version of the immuneACCESS table is confined to in-frame rearrangements and falls short of the full clone set. An unresolved V gene accounts for under half of the shortfall where checked; the remainder is of unknown origin. Present in this sample are 59,000 or so clones, about 89% of which were seen just once. The ten biggest clones cover around 20% of the sample. The material was peripheral blood, obtained before any cancer treatment. These receptors were collected from a man aged 35-75 years with stage I lung adenocarcinoma.

This chain uses TRBV21-1 with TRBJ2-7; the D call in the table, TRBD2, was not verified against the DNA. TRBV21-1 represents a pseudogene. The CDR3 has 17 amino acids. CDR3 nucleotide sequence: TGTGCCAGCAGCAAAGCGCAAGGGAGGCGGGCCTCCTACGAGCAGTACTTC. Its protein product is CASSKAQGRRASYEQYF.

V usage is TRBV7-9 and J usage is TRBJ1-2; the D is unclear. Germline V gene sequence: CDR1 SEHNR, CDR2 FQNEAQ (reference sequence). CDR3 length: 12 amino acids. Trimming took off 5 bases at V and 6 bases at J, with 10 bases between the two ends. The chain's CDR3 is CASSLDQDGYTF. CDR3 DNA sequence: TGTGCCAGCAGCCTAGACCAGGATGGCTACACCTTC.

This sequence joins TRBV2 and TRBJ2-6, with TRBD2 as a possible D gene (6 bases). Trimming shortened V by 6 bases and J by 1 base, and 10 bases separated the two germline ends. The CDR3 runs 15 residues. Germline loops: CDR1 SNHLY, CDR2 FYNNEI. The CDR3 nucleotides read TGTGCCAGCAGCGACCGGGGGTCTGGGGCCAACGTCCTGACTTTC. It encodes CASSDRGSGANVLTF.

The chain combines TRBV23-1 with TRBJ2-1; 9 nucleotides line up with TRBD1. TRBV23-1 is assigned to the ORF class and has an uncertain function. The CDR3 is 16 residues long. V was pared by 2 bases and J by 5 bases, with 7 bases of the junction left unmatched. The CDR3 DNA reads as TGCGCCAGCAGTCAACTGCCACGACAGGGGGACAATGAGCAGTTCTTC. Protein sequence: CASSQLPRQGDNEQFF.

The chain couples TRBV7-9 to TRBJ2-5, with 8 bases identical to TRBD2. The germline gives CDR1 SEHNR, CDR2 FQNEAQ (reference sequence). The CDR3 consists of 13 residues. V shed 5 bases and J 5 bases; nucleotides not matched to a gene: 4. The CDR3 spells CASSRTSRETQYF. The DNA of the CDR3 is TGTGCCAGCAGCAGGACTAGCCGGGAGACCCAGTACTTC. The full variable domain, rest sourced from reference TRBV7-9 and TRBJ2-5, is DTGVSQNPRHKITKRGQNVTFRCDPISEHNRLYWYRQTLGQGPEFLTYFQNEAQLEKSRLLSDRFSAERPKGSFSTLEIQRTEQGDSAMYLCASSRTSRETQYFGPGTRLLVL.

The chain couples TRBV23-1 to TRBJ2-6; either TRBD1 or TRBD2 may supply D (5 bases each). TRBV23-1 is placed among ORFs of uncertain function. V was pared by 2 bases and J by 0 bases, with 8 bases between. This CDR3 contains 16 residues. The CDR3 nucleotides read TGCGCCAGCAGTCAAACAGGACTCTCTGGGGCCAACGTCCTGACTTTC. It encodes CASSQTGLSGANVLTF.

The CDR3 here is CASSQGVGLGRGELFF. CDR3 in DNA: TGCGCCAGCAGCCAAGGCGTGGGACTAGGCCGGGGGGAGCTGTTTTTT. The V and J genes are TRBV4-1 and TRBJ2-2, with TRBD2 identical over 8 bases. This CDR3 has 16 amino acids. The germline V gene has CDR1 MGHRA and CDR2 YSYEKL. V lost 1 base to trimming and J lost 8 bases; unmatched junction nucleotides: 9.

In its sample, this clone ranks as medium-sized. The rearrangement uses TRBV4-1 and TRBJ1-4; a weak D match, TRBD1 (6 bases). Trimming stripped 0 bases from V and 4 bases from J, with 12 bases between. CDR3 length: 16 amino acids. The germline V gene has CDR1 MGHRA and CDR2 YSYEKL. CDR3 nucleotides: TGCGCCAGCAGCCAAGATCGACAGGTCCTTAATGAAAAACTGTTTTTT. It is translated as CASSQDRQVLNEKLFF.

This chain joins TRBV7-2 and TRBJ2-7; D tentatively fits TRBD1 or TRBD2 (5 bases each). From germline, CDR1 is SGHTA and CDR2 FQGNSA. CDR3 length: 14 amino acids. V lost 5 bases and J 0 bases, leaving 11 bases between the germline ends. The CDR3 DNA is TGTGCCAGCAGCGAGGGACGCCGCTCCTACGAGCAGTACTTC. Encoded protein: CASSEGRRSYEQYF.

The chain combines TRBV18 with TRBJ1-2, with TRBD1 identical over 10 bases. The CDR3 spans 17 residues. Germline-derived CDR1 and CDR2 are KGHSH and LQKENI. After removal of 0 bases from V and 4 bases from J, the junction contained 8 bases not matched to a gene. In DNA, the CDR3 is TGTGCCAGCTCACCACCGAGACAGGGGGCGCGGAGCTATGGCTACACCTTC. Translation: CASSPPRQGARSYGYTF.

This clone has just a few counts. The chain recombines TRBV7-3 with TRBJ2-1; 7 nucleotides match TRBD2. There are 12 residues in the CDR3. Unmatched junction bases numbered 5, after V lost 2 bases and J lost 13 bases. From germline, CDR1 is SGHTA and CDR2 FQGTGA. CDR3 residues: CASSLGAGVQFF. CDR3 nucleotide sequence: TGTGCCAGCAGCTTAGGGGCGGGGGTACAGTTCTTC.

The chain combines TRBV18 with TRBJ2-3, with TRBD2 matching over 8 bases. Germline V gene data show CDR1 as KGHSH and CDR2 as LQKENI. The CDR3 runs to 15 residues. V lost 1 base and J lost 0; bases outside the gene matches: 0. CDR3 DNA sequence: TGTGCCAGCTCACCACTAGCGGGGAGCACAGATACGCAGTATTTT. This sequence encodes CASSPLAGSTDTQYF.

CDR3 region: CASSPVGTGELFF. DNA of the CDR3: TGTGCCAGCAGCCCGGTTGGCACCGGGGAGCTGTTTTTT. V and J are TRBV5-6 and TRBJ2-2; the D is unclear. CDR3 length: 13 amino acids. Trimming removed 4 bases at V and 4 bases at J, with 8 bases between. The germline V gene has CDR1 SGHDT and CDR2 YYEEEE.

The CDR3 region has the DNA TGCGCCAGCAGCCAACCCGGGACTGGCCGCAATGAGCAGTTCTTC. Amino acid sequence: CASSQPGTGRNEQFF. This rearrangement joins TRBV4-1 to TRBJ2-1, with D perhaps matching TRBD2 (6 bases). The V gene's germline CDR1 is MGHRA and CDR2 YSYEKL. The CDR3 loop spans 15 amino acids. The V gene lost 2 bases and the J gene lost 6 bases, with 14 bases spanning the gap.

V usage is TRBV7-8 and J usage is TRBJ1-5; D gene uncertain. This CDR3 is built from 15 residues. Trimming removed 1 base from V and 0 bases from J, with 7 bases in between. Looked up from germline, CDR1 is SGHVS and CDR2 is FQNEAQ. The CDR3 coding sequence is TGTGCCAGCAGCTTAGGCCAGTATAGCAATCAGCCCCAGCATTTT. This codes for CASSLGQYSNQPQHF. The whole variable domain, filled in from reference TRBV7-8 and TRBJ1-5, reads GAGVSQSPRYKVAKRGQDVALRCDPISGHVSLFWYQQALGQGPEFLTYFQNEAQLDKSGLPSDRFFAERPEGSVSTLKIQRTQQEDSAVYLCASSLGQYSNQPQHFGDGTRLSIL.

CDR3 DNA sequence: TGTGCCAGCAGCTATACCCCTGAGGTTGAGCAGTTCTTC. This codes for CASSYTPEVEQFF. The rearrangement joins TRBV7-9 to TRBJ2-1; D unclear. V was cut by 4 bases and J by 9 bases, with 13 bases left in between. In germline, CDR1 is SEHNR, CDR2 FQNEAQ (reference sequence). The length of the CDR3 is 13 residues.

The V gene is TRBV9, the J gene TRBJ2-5; 11 bases fit TRBD2. Trimming cost V 3 bases and J 4 bases; bases outside gene matches: 11. Germline CDR1 reads SGDLS; CDR2 reads YYNGEE. This CDR3 has 17 residues. The CDR3 sequence is CASSAGELAGGTETQYF. As DNA, the CDR3 is TGTGCCAGCAGCGCGGGCGAATTAGCGGGAGGGACAGAGACCCAGTACTTC.

V usage is TRBV15 and J usage is TRBJ1-5; D is unresolved. Between the trimmed V and J ends, which lost 0 bases and 6 bases, there was a span of 12 bases. Per germline, CDR1 LNHNV and CDR2 YYDKDF (reference sequence). The CDR3 length is 15 residues. The CDR3 DNA reads as TGTGCCACCAGCAGAGATGCAGCTGGATTTCAGCCCCAGCATTTT. Its translation: CATSRDAAGFQPQHF.

The chain is built from TRBV27 and TRBJ2-4; D could derive from TRBD1 or TRBD2 (5 bases each). Germline V lookup: CDR1 MNHEY, CDR2 SMNVEV (reference sequence). Trimming pared 6 bases from V and 9 bases from J, leaving 15 bases between. The CDR3 is made up of 13 amino acids. Here the CDR3 reads CASRDTGPAIQYF. For the CDR3, the DNA is TGTGCCAGCAGGGACACGGGGCCGGCCATTCAGTACTTC.

CDR3 DNA sequence: TGTGCCAGCAGCCGGGCAGGGTTGAACACCGGGGAGCTGTTTTTT. It encodes CASSRAGLNTGELFF. This sequence joins TRBV7-2 and TRBJ2-2; D perhaps matches TRBD1 (5 bases). Germline V gene lookup returns CDR1 SGHTA and CDR2 FQGNSA. The length of the CDR3 is 15 residues. V was cut by 5 bases and J by 1 base, with 11 bases left in between.

The V call is TRBV7-3, the J call TRBJ2-2; D is uncertain. V dropped 1 base and J dropped 4 bases, with 4 bases sitting between them. CDR1 and CDR2 (germline): SGHTA, FQGTGA. The CDR3 is made up of 13 amino acids. The CDR3 loop reads CASSLIGTGELFF. The DNA for the CDR3 is TGTGCCAGCAGCTTAATCGGCACCGGGGAGCTGTTTTTT.

The gene calls are TRBV14 and TRBJ2-2; the D gene is possibly TRBD2 (5 bases). Trimming shortened V by 1 base and J by 6 bases, and 12 bases separated the two germline ends. This CDR3 contains 15 residues. The V gene's germline CDR1 is SGHDN and CDR2 FVKESK. The CDR3 loop is CASSQGRRGSGELFF. CDR3 bases: TGTGCCAGCAGCCAAGGCAGGAGAGGGTCCGGGGAGCTGTTTTTT.

This chain connects TRBV5-1 to TRBJ1-2, with a tentative D call TRBD1 (6 bases). Trimming removed 0 bases at V and 7 bases at J, with 19 bases between. Germline CDR1 reads SGHRS; CDR2 reads YFSETQ. This CDR3 has 16 residues. The CDR3 DNA is TGCGCCAGCAGCTTGGAGGGGGTTAGCGGGGCACGTGGCTACACCTTC. Translation: CASSLEGVSGARGYTF.

J is TRBJ2-2 and V is TRBV2, with a weak D call TRBD1 (5 bases). Trimming took off 7 bases at V and 0 bases at J, with 15 bases between the two ends. Germline V gene data show CDR1 as SNHLY and CDR2 as FYNNEI. This CDR3 has 16 residues. CDR3 protein: CASTPGAQANTGELFF. CDR3 sequence (DNA): TGTGCCAGCACCCCTGGGGCGCAAGCGAACACCGGGGAGCTGTTTTTT.

There are a few counts of this clone. V gene TRBV7-3 combines with J gene TRBJ2-7; 8 bases agree with TRBD2. The CDR3 loop spans 18 amino acids. V dropped 3 bases and J dropped 6; count of bases not matched to a gene: 19. CDR1 is SGHTA and CDR2 is FQGTGA in the germline V gene. This CDR3 is CASSFLVNSGIVLSEQYF. The CDR3 bases are TGTGCCAGCAGCTTCCTCGTTAATAGCGGGATAGTTCTATCCGAGCAGTACTTC.

There are a few counts of this clone. The chain carries TRBV27 and TRBJ1-1; no definite D call. CDR1 is MNHEY, CDR2 SMNVEV, per germline (reference sequence). This CDR3 is 12 amino acids long. The V end lost 8 bases, the J end lost 7 bases, and 14 bases lay between the germline ends. The CDR3 nucleotides read TGTGCCAGCTGGTCCCCCTTCCTTGAAGCTTTCTTT. Protein: CASWSPFLEAFF.

This rearrangement joins TRBV30 to TRBJ2-2; 10 nucleotides match TRBD2. The V gene's germline CDR1 is GTSNPN and CDR2 SVGIG (reference sequence). V trimming: 2 bases; J trimming: 0 bases; junction bases outside the gene matches: 9. CDR3 length: 18 amino acids. CDR3 residues: CAWSRRTSGPSNTGELFF. The CDR3 DNA follows: TGTGCCTGGAGTAGGCGGACTAGCGGCCCCTCGAACACCGGGGAGCTGTTTTTT.

The rearrangement uses TRBV7-9 and TRBJ2-3; D gene uncertain. Trimming shortened V by 2 bases and J by 6 bases, and 3 bases separated the two germline ends. The CDR3 has 11 residues. Germline V gene lookup returns CDR1 SEHNR and CDR2 FQNEAQ (reference sequence). This CDR3 reads CASSLRDTQYF. The CDR3 bases are TGTGCCAGCAGCTTAAGGGATACGCAGTATTTT.

This rearrangement joins TRBV2 to TRBJ2-7; TRBD1 agrees at 11 bases. Trimming took 5 bases from V and 3 from J; bases not matched to a gene: 3. The length of the CDR3 is 14 residues. Germline CDR1 and CDR2: SNHLY and FYNNEI. The CDR3 sequence: CASSYGTGGYEQYF. In DNA, the CDR3 is TGTGCCAGCAGTTACGGGACAGGGGGCTACGAGCAGTACTTC.

The chain joins TRBV28 to TRBJ2-3; 9 bases map to TRBD1. This CDR3 spans 13 amino acids. The ends lost 8 bases at V and 4 bases at J; junction bases unmatched: 4. The germline V gene encodes CDR1 MDHEN and CDR2 SYDVKM. CDR3 coding DNA: TGTGCCAGCCGGACAGGGGCGGCAGATACGCAGTATTTT. Translating gives CASRTGAADTQYF.

Only one count was recorded for this clone. This chain uses TRBV27 with TRBJ1-1; no definite D call. V gave up 5 bases and J gave up 1 base, with 11 bases separating them. The CDR3 runs to 14 residues. Germline CDR1 reads MNHEY; CDR2 reads SMNVEV (reference sequence). The CDR3 sequence: CASSLLGPNTEAFF. DNA for the CDR3: TGTGCCAGCAGTCTACTCGGTCCGAACACTGAAGCTTTCTTT.

The chain combines TRBV6-5 with TRBJ2-1, with 14 bases lining up with TRBD2. J lost 14 bases, V lost 5 bases, and 5 bases had no gene match. The CDR3 contains 13 residues. Germline assignment: CDR1 MNHEY and CDR2 SVGAGI. CDR3 residues: CASSAGTSGSKFF. The CDR3 DNA is TGTGCCAGCAGTGCCGGGACTAGCGGGAGTAAGTTCTTC.